Listed below are T cell receptor beta chains from one sample, sequenced in a study of resident and recirculating memory T cells in vitiligo. Data came from immunoSEQ multiplex PCR; TCRdb stores just in-frame clones and leaves some out. The sample has about 76,000 clones, about 90% seen once; the top ten hold approximately 4.7%. Sequencing used blood. The receptor set was obtained from a male donor with vitiligo. Each CDR3 is given with its conserved first and last residue. D genes are given only for firm matches. Size values are once, few and many counts, or a class for expanded clones, and some rows have none.

cdr3_aa: CASSFSGSRDTQYF; cdr3_nt: TGCGCCAGCAGCTTTAGCGGTAGTAGGGATACGCAGTATTTT; d_call: -; clone_size: -; j_call: TRBJ2-3; v_call: TRBV5-1
cdr3_aa: CASSTLTTGGEAFF; cdr3_nt: TGCGCCAGCAGCACCCTGACGACCGGGGGGGAAGCTTTCTTT; d_call: -; clone_size: -; j_call: TRBJ1-1; v_call: TRBV5-1
cdr3_aa: CASTPWDPRRGNTEAFF; cdr3_nt: TGTGCCAGCACGCCCTGGGACCCCAGGAGGGGGAACACTGAAGCTTTCTTT; d_call: -; clone_size: -; j_call: TRBJ1-1; v_call: TRBV7-2
cdr3_aa: CASSQDGTYEQYF; cdr3_nt: TGCGCCAGCAGCCAGGACGGGACCTACGAGCAGTACTTC; d_call: -; clone_size: -; j_call: TRBJ2-7; v_call: TRBV4-3
cdr3_aa: CASSQDLAGGLETQYF; cdr3_nt: TGCGCCAGCAGCCAAGATCTAGCGGGAGGGCTTGAGACCCAGTACTTC; d_call: TRBD2; clone_size: -; j_call: TRBJ2-5; v_call: TRBV4-3
cdr3_aa: CASSFGTFRRLGGTDTQYF; cdr3_nt: TGTGCCAGCAGCTTCGGGACTTTTCGCAGATTAGGCGGCACAGATACGCAGTATTTT; d_call: -; clone_size: -; j_call: TRBJ2-3; v_call: TRBV28
cdr3_aa: CASSVPRAQGLEQYF; cdr3_nt: TGTGCCAGCTCCGTCCCCCGGGCCCAGGGGCTCGAGCAGTACTTC; d_call: -; clone_size: -; j_call: TRBJ2-7; v_call: TRBV28
cdr3_aa: CASSIGQLYGYTF; cdr3_nt: TGTGCCAGTAGTATTGGACAGCTCTATGGCTACACCTTC; d_call: -; clone_size: -; j_call: TRBJ1-2; v_call: TRBV19
cdr3_aa: CASSSPGEGQPQHF; cdr3_nt: TGTGCCAGCAGTTCCCCAGGGGAGGGGCAGCCCCAGCATTTT; d_call: -; clone_size: once; j_call: TRBJ1-5; v_call: TRBV2
cdr3_aa: CASSPSAGPDEQYF; cdr3_nt: TGCGCCAGCAGCCCCTCGGCGGGCCCAGACGAGCAGTACTTC; d_call: -; clone_size: -; j_call: TRBJ2-7; v_call: TRBV5-1
cdr3_aa: CASRGRDSMEETQYF; cdr3_nt: TGTGCCAGCAGAGGGCGGGATAGTATGGAGGAGACCCAGTACTTC; d_call: -; clone_size: -; j_call: TRBJ2-5; v_call: TRBV6-5
cdr3_aa: CASSLGTGDGHEQFF; cdr3_nt: TGTGCCAGCTCCCTCGGGACAGGGGATGGACATGAGCAGTTCTTC; d_call: TRBD1; clone_size: -; j_call: TRBJ2-1; v_call: TRBV18
cdr3_aa: CASSLEVAGFGEQYF; cdr3_nt: TGTGCCAGCAGCTTAGAGGTAGCGGGGTTTGGCGAGCAGTACTTC; d_call: TRBD2; clone_size: -; j_call: TRBJ2-7; v_call: TRBV7-2
cdr3_aa: CATRSGGGNIQYF; cdr3_nt: TGTGCCACCCGATCCGGGGGGGGGAACATTCAGTACTTC; d_call: TRBD2; clone_size: -; j_call: TRBJ2-4; v_call: TRBV5-6
cdr3_aa: CASSQDAGSNNEQFF; cdr3_nt: TGTGCCAGCAGCCAAGATGCGGGGAGTAACAATGAGCAGTTCTTC; d_call: -; clone_size: once; j_call: TRBJ2-1; v_call: TRBV14
cdr3_aa: CASSTGGATSASSYEQYF; cdr3_nt: TGTGCCAGCAGCACCGGAGGGGCTACTAGCGCGTCCTCCTACGAGCAGTACTTC; d_call: TRBD2; clone_size: -; j_call: TRBJ2-7; v_call: TRBV7-9
cdr3_aa: CATSEAINQPQHF; cdr3_nt: TGTGCCACAAGCGAGGCAATCAATCAGCCCCAGCATTTT; d_call: -; clone_size: -; j_call: TRBJ1-5; v_call: TRBV28
cdr3_aa: CASSHPAREKNIQYF; cdr3_nt: TGCGCCAGCAGCCACCCCGCTCGGGAGAAAAACATTCAGTACTTC; d_call: -; clone_size: -; j_call: TRBJ2-4; v_call: TRBV4-1
cdr3_aa: CSVGQGKTDTQYF; cdr3_nt: TGCAGCGTTGGACAGGGGAAGACAGATACGCAGTATTTT; d_call: TRBD1; clone_size: few; j_call: TRBJ2-3; v_call: TRBV29-1
cdr3_aa: CASSPGTSGTDTQYF; cdr3_nt: TGTGCCAGCAGTCCCGGGACTAGCGGAACAGATACGCAGTATTTT; d_call: TRBD2; clone_size: -; j_call: TRBJ2-3; v_call: TRBV6-4
cdr3_aa: CASSLGQITEAFF; cdr3_nt: TGTGCCAGCAGTTTGGGACAGATCACTGAAGCTTTCTTT; d_call: TRBD1; clone_size: -; j_call: TRBJ1-1; v_call: TRBV6-5
cdr3_aa: CASSLGPVGEKLFF; cdr3_nt: TGCGCCAGCAGCTTGGGCCCTGTGGGCGAAAAACTGTTTTTT; d_call: -; clone_size: -; j_call: TRBJ1-4; v_call: TRBV5-1
cdr3_aa: CASSLALGEQFF; cdr3_nt: TGTGCCAGCAGCTTAGCCCTCGGTGAGCAGTTCTTC; d_call: -; clone_size: -; j_call: TRBJ2-1; v_call: TRBV7-6
cdr3_aa: CASSPGQGRGDTQYF; cdr3_nt: TGCGCCAGCAGCCCAGGACAGGGGAGAGGAGATACGCAGTATTTT; d_call: TRBD1; clone_size: -; j_call: TRBJ2-3; v_call: TRBV4-1
cdr3_aa: CSVEGSGQGATGELFF; cdr3_nt: TGCAGCGTTGAAGGCTCGGGACAGGGGGCCACCGGGGAGCTGTTTTTT; d_call: TRBD1; clone_size: -; j_call: TRBJ2-2; v_call: TRBV29-1
cdr3_aa: CASSEWTSGSTDTQYF; cdr3_nt: TGTGCCAGCAGTGAATGGACTAGCGGGAGCACAGATACGCAGTATTTT; d_call: TRBD2; clone_size: -; j_call: TRBJ2-3; v_call: TRBV6-1
cdr3_aa: CASSADGSVSGNTIYF; cdr3_nt: TGTGCCAGCAGCGCAGACGGAAGCGTCTCTGGAAACACCATATATTTT; d_call: -; clone_size: -; j_call: TRBJ1-3; v_call: TRBV9
cdr3_aa: CASSLDLTSGIQETQYF; cdr3_nt: TGTGCCAGCAGCTTAGATTTAACTAGCGGGATACAAGAGACCCAGTACTTC; d_call: TRBD2; clone_size: -; j_call: TRBJ2-5; v_call: TRBV11-3
cdr3_aa: CASSFRLAGGEQYF; cdr3_nt: TGTGCCAGCAGTTTTCGACTAGCGGGCGGGGAGCAGTACTTC; d_call: TRBD2; clone_size: -; j_call: TRBJ2-7; v_call: TRBV28
cdr3_aa: CASSLGSPETQYF; cdr3_nt: TGTGCCAGCAGTTTGGGCTCCCCGGAGACCCAGTACTTC; d_call: -; clone_size: -; j_call: TRBJ2-5; v_call: TRBV28
cdr3_aa: CASSLLHPNTDTQYF; cdr3_nt: TGCGCCAGCAGCTTACTTCACCCAAACACAGATACGCAGTATTTT; d_call: -; clone_size: -; j_call: TRBJ2-3; v_call: TRBV5-1
cdr3_aa: CASSLLGSGDQETQYF; cdr3_nt: TGTGCCAGCAGCTTGCTTGGGTCTGGAGACCAAGAGACCCAGTACTTC; d_call: -; clone_size: -; j_call: TRBJ2-5; v_call: TRBV5-6
cdr3_aa: CASRSGTRNEKLFF; cdr3_nt: TGTGCCAGCAGATCCGGGACAAGAAATGAAAAACTGTTTTTT; d_call: -; clone_size: once; j_call: TRBJ1-4; v_call: TRBV6-5
cdr3_aa: CASRGRDFGVLTF; cdr3_nt: TGTGCCAGCAGAGGCCGGGACTTCGGTGTCCTGACTTTC; d_call: -; clone_size: -; j_call: TRBJ2-6; v_call: TRBV2
cdr3_aa: CASSYGGGYGYTF; cdr3_nt: TGTGCCAGCAGTTACGGGGGAGGATATGGCTACACCTTC; d_call: -; clone_size: -; j_call: TRBJ1-2; v_call: TRBV6-5
cdr3_aa: CASSLGSEDNEQFF; cdr3_nt: TGCGCCAGCAGCTTAGGGTCGGAGGACAATGAGCAGTTCTTC; d_call: -; clone_size: -; j_call: TRBJ2-1; v_call: TRBV5-1
cdr3_aa: CASGVAGQHYEQYF; cdr3_nt: TGTGCCAGCGGAGTTGCGGGACAGCACTACGAGCAGTACTTC; d_call: -; clone_size: once; j_call: TRBJ2-7; v_call: TRBV27
cdr3_aa: CASSPHGWRDSNQPQHF; cdr3_nt: TGTGCCAGCAGCCCCCACGGGTGGAGGGATAGCAATCAGCCCCAGCATTTT; d_call: -; clone_size: -; j_call: TRBJ1-5; v_call: TRBV28
cdr3_aa: CASSELGRGLTEAFF; cdr3_nt: TGCGCCAGCAGTGAGTTGGGCAGGGGGCTCACTGAAGCTTTCTTT; d_call: TRBD1; clone_size: -; j_call: TRBJ1-1; v_call: TRBV10-1
cdr3_aa: CASSQGVLLNTEAFF; cdr3_nt: TGCGCCAGCAGCCAAGGAGTGTTGCTAAACACTGAAGCTTTCTTT; d_call: -; clone_size: many; j_call: TRBJ1-1; v_call: TRBV4-1
cdr3_aa: CASSKEDRVDEQYF; cdr3_nt: TGTGCCAGCAGCAAAGAGGACAGGGTCGACGAGCAGTACTTC; d_call: -; clone_size: -; j_call: TRBJ2-7; v_call: TRBV21-1
cdr3_aa: CASSLDRYSNQPQHF; cdr3_nt: TGTGCCAGCAGCTTGGACAGATATAGCAATCAGCCCCAGCATTTT; d_call: -; clone_size: -; j_call: TRBJ1-5; v_call: TRBV5-5
cdr3_aa: CASNEDSMNTEAFF; cdr3_nt: TGCGCCAGCAATGAAGACAGCATGAACACTGAAGCTTTCTTT; d_call: -; clone_size: -; j_call: TRBJ1-1; v_call: TRBV10-2
cdr3_aa: CASSWTVTPTDTQYF; cdr3_nt: TGTGCCAGCAGCTGGACAGTAACTCCCACAGATACGCAGTATTTT; d_call: -; clone_size: once; j_call: TRBJ2-3; v_call: TRBV7-2
cdr3_aa: CASSLYVTGSSNVLTF; cdr3_nt: TGCGCCAGCAGCTTGTATGTCACAGGGTCATCCAACGTCCTGACTTTC; d_call: -; clone_size: -; j_call: TRBJ2-6; v_call: TRBV5-1
cdr3_aa: CASRGGGNTEAFF; cdr3_nt: TGTGCCAGCAGGGGCGGAGGGAACACTGAAGCTTTCTTT; d_call: -; clone_size: -; j_call: TRBJ1-1; v_call: TRBV27
cdr3_aa: CASSRQRLLYGYTF; cdr3_nt: TGTGCCAGCAGTCGACAGCGCCTCCTCTATGGCTACACCTTC; d_call: -; clone_size: -; j_call: TRBJ1-2; v_call: TRBV28
cdr3_aa: CASSLTSGMHEQYF; cdr3_nt: TGTGCCAGCAGCTTAACTAGCGGGATGCACGAGCAGTACTTC; d_call: TRBD2; clone_size: few; j_call: TRBJ2-7; v_call: TRBV7-2
cdr3_aa: CASSLGVGGYTF; cdr3_nt: TGTGCCAGCAGCTTAGGGGTAGGCGGCTACACCTTC; d_call: -; clone_size: -; j_call: TRBJ1-2; v_call: TRBV5-4
cdr3_aa: CASSLPGYQETQYF; cdr3_nt: TGTGCCAGCAGTTTACCAGGGTACCAAGAGACCCAGTACTTC; d_call: -; clone_size: -; j_call: TRBJ2-5; v_call: TRBV28
cdr3_aa: CASSEEGAQPQHF; cdr3_nt: TGTGCCAGCAGTGAAGAGGGGGCTCAGCCCCAGCATTTT; d_call: TRBD1; clone_size: -; j_call: TRBJ1-5; v_call: TRBV2
cdr3_aa: CASSFLAGGPGNEQFF; cdr3_nt: TGTGCCAGCAGCTTTCTAGCGGGAGGGCCGGGCAATGAGCAGTTCTTC; d_call: TRBD2; clone_size: -; j_call: TRBJ2-1; v_call: TRBV11-2
cdr3_aa: CASSLARASGRMNDNEQFF; cdr3_nt: TGCGCCAGCAGCTTGGCGAGGGCTAGCGGGAGGATGAACGACAATGAGCAGTTCTTC; d_call: TRBD2; clone_size: -; j_call: TRBJ2-1; v_call: TRBV5-1
cdr3_aa: CASSLALDTQETQYF; cdr3_nt: TGTGCCAGCAGCTTAGCGCTGGACACCCAAGAGACCCAGTACTTC; d_call: -; clone_size: -; j_call: TRBJ2-5; v_call: TRBV7-9